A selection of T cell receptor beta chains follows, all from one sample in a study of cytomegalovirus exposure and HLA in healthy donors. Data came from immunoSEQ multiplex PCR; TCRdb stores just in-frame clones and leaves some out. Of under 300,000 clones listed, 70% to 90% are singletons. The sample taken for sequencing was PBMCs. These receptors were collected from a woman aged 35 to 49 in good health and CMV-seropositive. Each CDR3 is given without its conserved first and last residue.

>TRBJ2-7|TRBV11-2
ASIMRTSGEKVQY
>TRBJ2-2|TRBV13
ASRDRFAGELF
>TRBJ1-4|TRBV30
AWGQGESEKLF
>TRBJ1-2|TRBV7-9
ASSSTGTPLHGYT
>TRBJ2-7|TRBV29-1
SVETTGSPYEQY
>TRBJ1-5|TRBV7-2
ASSPQTGSGRQPQH
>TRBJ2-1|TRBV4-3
ASSSNNEQF
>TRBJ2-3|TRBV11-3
ASSISGRGDTQY
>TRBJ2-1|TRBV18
ASSPMSGDYNEQF
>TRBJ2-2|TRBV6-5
ASSYQAGAPGELF
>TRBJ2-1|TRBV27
ASSSGGSLYNEQF
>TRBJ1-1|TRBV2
ASRREQYTEAF
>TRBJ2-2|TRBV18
ASSPIGVHANTGELF
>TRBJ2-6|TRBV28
ASSPLSSGANSGANVLT
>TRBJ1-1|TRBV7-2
ASSLALQGAEAF
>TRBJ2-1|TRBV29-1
SVEERAAAEQF
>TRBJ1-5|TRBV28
ASWTSNQPQH
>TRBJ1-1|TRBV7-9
ASSFRTEGEAF
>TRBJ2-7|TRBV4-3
ASSQVGYSGTSPYEQY
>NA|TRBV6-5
ASIPAGGYEQY
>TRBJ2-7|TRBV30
AWTKKGLPYEQY
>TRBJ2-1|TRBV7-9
ASSLGGGLGNEQF
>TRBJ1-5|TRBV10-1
ASSVRDRLCNQPQH
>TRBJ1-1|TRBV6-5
ASSYSTENTEAF
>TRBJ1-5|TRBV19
ASSINSGPQPQH
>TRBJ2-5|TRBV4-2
ASSQGGPDSGTQY
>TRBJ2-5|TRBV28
ASSLGGQETQY
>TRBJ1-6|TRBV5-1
ASSLGALDNSPLH
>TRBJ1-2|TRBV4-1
ASSQDQGGKYGYT
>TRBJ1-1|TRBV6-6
ASRFDRTPEAF
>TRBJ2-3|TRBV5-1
ASSRMWTSTDTQY
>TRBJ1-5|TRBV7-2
ASSFETGGNQPQH
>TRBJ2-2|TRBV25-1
ASSDQTGGNTGELF
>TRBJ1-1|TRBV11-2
ASGRGSEAF
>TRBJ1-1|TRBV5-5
ASSLVGDTEAF
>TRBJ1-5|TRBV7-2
ASSRPGGLQQPQH
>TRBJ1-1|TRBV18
ASSPQFTEAF
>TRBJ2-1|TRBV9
ASSVGRGSGGKSYNEQF
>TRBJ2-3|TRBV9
ASSVGPTSGTDTQY
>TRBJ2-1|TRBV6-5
ASSYSQRVFYNEQF
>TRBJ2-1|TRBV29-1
SGLGTGESNEQF
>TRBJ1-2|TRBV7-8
ASSFGRAGFSDGYT
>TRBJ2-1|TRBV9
ASSVDAGVKYNEQF
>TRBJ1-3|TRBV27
ASSTASSGNTIY
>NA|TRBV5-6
ASSSGQGINEQY
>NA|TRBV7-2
ASSLDRRIQY
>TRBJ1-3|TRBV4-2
ASSPDRLGAAGNTIY
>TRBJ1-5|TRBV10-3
AIRTAEGGPQH
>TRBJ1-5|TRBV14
ASSQGTGGGSNQPQH
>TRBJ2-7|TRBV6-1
ASSTTKTGEQY
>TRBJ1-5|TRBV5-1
ASSLSGQGTQPQH
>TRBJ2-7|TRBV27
ASSFWTGESYEQY
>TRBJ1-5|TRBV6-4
ASSPEGGNQPQH
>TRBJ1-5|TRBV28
ASSYPRPDRALGQPQH
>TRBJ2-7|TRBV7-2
ASSPAGYEQY
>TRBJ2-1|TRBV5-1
ASSLTTYNEQF
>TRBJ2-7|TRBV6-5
ASSYSTSHLYEQY
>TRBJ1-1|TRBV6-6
ASILTGNTEAF
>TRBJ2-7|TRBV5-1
ASSLTGQSSYEQY
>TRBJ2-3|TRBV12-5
ASGKDQGFFSTDTQY